Below, 27 T cell receptor beta chains from the same sample are listed, as sequenced in a study of cytomegalovirus exposure and HLA in healthy donors. It was with 60 Vbeta and 13 Jbeta primers that the PCR ran. Only in-frame clones appear in the TCRdb table, and some are missing; sequencing was by immunoSEQ multiplex PCR. This table holds 150,000 to 200,000 clones, roughly 74% found once. The specimen was PBMCs. These receptors were taken from a woman in her twenties or thirties in good health and CMV-seropositive.

This clone was seen a single time. V gene TRBV11-2 combines with J gene TRBJ2-7, with D maybe TRBD2 (5 bases). Germline lookup yields CDR1 SGHAT and CDR2 FQNNGV. The CDR3 has 14 residues. V was clipped by 5 bases and J by 3 bases, with 14 bases between them. The CDR3 coding sequence is TGTGCCAGCAGCACTGTCGGGGTCTTCTACGAGCAGTACTTC. It encodes CASSTVGVFYEQYF.

The rearrangement links TRBV10-3 to TRBJ2-5, with 8 bases aligning to TRBD1. The end of the DNA is better explained by TRBJ2-7, so the J call may be wrong. CDR3 size: 14 residues. The germline gives CDR1 ENHRY, CDR2 SYGVKD. DNA for the CDR3: TGTGCCATCAGCCGGACAGGGCCGCCGTACGAGCAGTACTTC. Amino acid sequence: CAISRTGPPYEQYF.

This clone turned up a few times. J is TRBJ2-3 and V is TRBV30; 9 bases are shared with TRBD2. The germline gives CDR1 GTSNPN, CDR2 SVGIG (reference sequence). This CDR3 is 15 amino acids long. Trimming took 5 bases from V and 5 from J; bases not matched to a gene: 11. The CDR3 loop reads CAWDLGLAGRDTQYF. In nucleotides, the CDR3 is TGTGCCTGGGACCTGGGGCTAGCGGGAAGAGATACGCAGTATTTT. The complete variable domain, with remaining parts taken from reference TRBV30 and TRBJ2-3, reads SQTIHQWPATLVQPVGSPLSLECTVEGTSNPNLYWYRQAAGRGLQLLFYSVGIGQISSEVPQNLSASRPQDRQFILSSKKLLLSDSGFYLCAWDLGLAGRDTQYFGPGTRLTVL.

This clone was recorded once. The genes are TRBV5-1 and TRBJ1-1; tentative D call: TRBD1 (6 bases). The CDR3 consists of 16 residues. With 5 bases removed from V and 1 base from J, the gap between germline ends came to 18 bases. CDR1 is SGHRS, CDR2 YFSETQ, per germline. CDR3 bases: TGCGCCAGCAGTTCATCCGTCTTGACAGGGAACACTGAAGCTTTCTTT. Translating it yields CASSSSVLTGNTEAFF.

CDR3 loop: CASSLSGSDDTQYF. DNA of the CDR3: TGCGCCAGCAGCTTGAGCGGGAGTGATGATACGCAGTATTTT. J is TRBJ2-3 and V is TRBV5-1; 8 nucleotides match TRBD2. Germline loops: CDR1 SGHRS, CDR2 YFSETQ. This CDR3 region has 14 residues. The trim removed 1 base at V and 6 bases at J, leaving 4 bases unmatched.

The CDR3 region is CASSLGRREYPYEQYF. CDR3 coding DNA: TGCGCCAGCAGCTTGGGTCGGAGGGAATATCCCTACGAGCAGTACTTC. The rearrangement links TRBV5-1 to TRBJ2-7; D perhaps matches TRBD2 (6 bases). Germline V gene sequence: CDR1 SGHRS, CDR2 YFSETQ. CDR3 length equals 16 residues. V lost 0 bases and J 2 bases, leaving 15 bases between the germline ends.

The chain is built from TRBV6-1 and TRBJ1-1; 9 nucleotides align to TRBD1. V lost 6 bases, J lost 4 bases, and 6 bases stayed unmatched. The CDR3 loop spans 14 amino acids. CDR1 and CDR2 (germline): MNHNS, SASEGT. For the CDR3, the DNA is TGTGCCAGCAGGCCCACAGGGGGCGGCACTGAAGCTTTCTTT. It codes for CASRPTGGGTEAFF.

The chain has TRBV21-1 and TRBJ2-1; the table's TRBD2 call for D was not verified on the DNA. TRBV21-1 is tagged as a pseudogene. The CDR3 consists of 16 residues. This CDR3 reads CASSTRGGSRCNEQFF. The CDR3 nucleotides read TGTGCCAGCAGCACCCGTGGCGGGAGTAGATGCAATGAGCAGTTCTTC.

The chain employs TRBV6-8 and TRBJ2-7; 9 bases are a match to TRBD1. The CDR3 has 13 residues. V shed 0 bases, J shed 7 bases, and the junction held 1 base outside the gene matches. In germline, CDR1 is MNHGY, CDR2 SAAAGT. CDR3 amino acids: CASSYSDRGEQYF. As DNA, the CDR3 is TGTGCCAGCAGTTACTCGGACAGGGGTGAGCAGTACTTC.

This clone was counted a single time. For the CDR3, the DNA is TGTGCCAGCAGTGAACGAGGGAACAGGGGGCTTACCAATTCACCCCTCCACTTT. Its translation is CASSERGNRGLTNSPLHF. The V and J genes are TRBV6-1 and TRBJ1-6; 9 bases fit TRBD1. Germline CDR1 reads MNHNS; CDR2 reads SASEGT. Unmatched junction bases numbered 12, after V lost 2 bases and J lost 7 bases. The CDR3 runs 18 residues.

This chain uses TRBV2 with TRBJ2-5, with D possibly TRBD2 on 7 matching bases. This CDR3 is built from 15 residues. Per germline, CDR1 SNHLY and CDR2 FYNNEI. V lost 6 bases, J lost 4 bases, and 18 bases lay in between. The CDR3 sequence: CASSFRGAGAETQYF. Written as DNA, the CDR3 is TGTGCCAGCAGCTTTCGGGGGGCAGGGGCAGAGACCCAGTACTTC.

This sequence joins TRBV19 and TRBJ1-4; D gene ambiguous. CDR3 length equals 14 residues. The germline gives CDR1 LNHDA, CDR2 SQIVND (reference sequence). V lost 3 bases and J lost 2, with 7 bases in between. As DNA, the CDR3 is TGTGCCAGTAGTATCACGGGTACTAATGAAAAACTGTTTTTT. This gives the protein CASSITGTNEKLFF.

The CDR3 reads CATSRSGTRGYEQYF. The CDR3 nucleotides are TGTGCCACCAGCAGATCCGGGACTAGGGGTTACGAGCAGTACTTC. V is TRBV15 and J is TRBJ2-7; 8 nucleotides line up with TRBD2. This CDR3 contains 15 residues. V lost 2 bases, J lost 4 bases, and 7 bases stayed unmatched. Germline assignment: CDR1 LNHNV and CDR2 YYDKDF (reference sequence).

This chain uses TRBV5-1 with TRBJ2-1; D may be TRBD1 (6 bases). Germline values: CDR1 SGHRS, CDR2 YFSETQ. Trimming removed 4 bases from V and 4 bases from J, with 12 bases in between. This CDR3 comprises 14 residues. This chain's CDR3 is CASSTGQNYNEQFF. In nucleotides, the CDR3 is TGCGCCAGCAGCACAGGACAGAATTACAATGAGCAGTTCTTC.

This clone has only one observation. V gene TRBV6-4 combines with J gene TRBJ2-2; possible D gene TRBD1, 6 bases. Germline V gene data show CDR1 as MRHNA and CDR2 as SNTAGT. This CDR3 spans 14 amino acids. V shed 6 bases and J shed 5 bases, with 13 bases lying between them. The CDR3 is CASRLIGGTGELFF. Written as DNA, the CDR3 is TGTGCCAGCAGGCTTATAGGGGGTACCGGGGAGCTGTTTTTT.

The chain recombines TRBV28 with TRBJ2-1; 10 bases are shared with TRBD2. CDR3 length equals 15 residues. Germline V gene data show CDR1 as MDHEN and CDR2 as SYDVKM. The J segment lost 8 bases and the V segment lost 4 bases, leaving 8 bases of the junction unmatched. The CDR3 region is CASSSPSGGLDEQFF. In DNA, the CDR3 is TGTGCCAGCAGTTCCCCTAGCGGGGGTTTGGATGAGCAGTTCTTC.

Only a few counts were recorded for this clone. The J gene is TRBJ2-7, the V gene TRBV5-1; 8 nucleotides line up with TRBD1. Germline V gene lookup returns CDR1 SGHRS and CDR2 YFSETQ. The CDR3 has 15 residues. V was pared by 0 bases and J by 2 bases, with 4 bases of the junction left unmatched. CDR3 sequence (DNA): TGCGCCAGCAGCTTGGGTGGACAGGGTCCCTACGAGCAGTACTTC. It translates to CASSLGGQGPYEQYF.

This chain joins TRBV19 and TRBJ1-3; tentatively, D is TRBD1 (5 bases). The germline CDR1 and CDR2 sequences are LNHDA and SQIVND (reference sequence). Trimming stripped 6 bases from V and 1 base from J, with 10 bases between. The CDR3 runs to 14 residues. CDR3 in DNA: TGTGCCAGTAGCCAGACAGAATCTGGAAACACCATATATTTT. This codes for CASSQTESGNTIYF.

Comments on this clone: A junction end diverges from the germline sequence, so it may reflect a read error. The chain couples TRBV7-9 to TRBJ2-1; 9 nucleotides line up with TRBD2. Germline V gives CDR1 SEHNR, CDR2 FQNEAQ (reference sequence). The CDR3 runs to 16 residues. CDR3 sequence reads: CSSSLALAGGWYEQFF. The CDR3 bases are TGTTCCAGCAGCTTAGCGCTGGCGGGAGGGTGGTATGAGCAGTTCTTC.

J is TRBJ2-1 and V is TRBV7-3, with 7 bases identical to TRBD2. V shed 4 bases, J shed 4 bases, and the junction held 10 bases outside the gene matches. In germline, CDR1 is SGHTA, CDR2 FQGTGA. CDR3 length equals 16 residues. This chain's CDR3 is CASSSPGTGGYNEQFF. CDR3 DNA sequence: TGTGCCAGCAGCTCTCCCGGGACGGGGGGATACAATGAGCAGTTCTTC.

The rearrangement uses TRBV21-1 and TRBJ2-7; TRBD1 is the table's D call and was not checked against the DNA. TRBV21-1 is an annotated pseudogene. CDR3 length: 13 amino acids. The CDR3 loop reads CASSKNTNYEQYF. Written as DNA, the CDR3 is TGTGCCAGCAGCAAAAACACAAACTACGAGCAGTACTTC.

This clone came up once. The chain recombines TRBV19 with TRBJ1-2; possibly TRBD1 for D (5 bases). CDR1 and CDR2 from the germline V gene are LNHDA and SQIVND (reference sequence). The ends were cut back, 3 bases at V and 5 bases at J, with 10 bases in the middle. The CDR3 has 13 amino acids. DNA of the CDR3: TGTGCCAGTAGTATCAGGGATGGGTATGGCTACACCTTC. It codes for CASSIRDGYGYTF.

Of note for this clone: Other DNA sequences in this specimen translate into the identical CDR3. The chain couples TRBV7-8 to TRBJ1-4, with D hard to call. Germline assignment: CDR1 SGHVS and CDR2 FQNEAQ. The CDR3 runs to 14 residues. With 2 bases removed from V and 1 base from J, the gap between germline ends came to 5 bases. The CDR3 DNA sequence: TGTGCCAGCAGCTTAACTAGAACTAATGAAAAACTGTTTTTT. Protein: CASSLTRTNEKLFF. Full variable domain (rest looked up from reference TRBV7-8 and TRBJ1-4): GAGVSQSPRYKVAKRGQDVALRCDPISGHVSLFWYQQALGQGPEFLTYFQNEAQLDKSGLPSDRFFAERPEGSVSTLKIQRTQQEDSAVYLCASSLTRTNEKLFFGSGTQLSVL.

V usage is TRBV10-3 and J usage is TRBJ1-6, with D uncertain. The CDR3 runs 14 residues. Trimming left V 2 bases short and J 8 bases short, with 10 bases between. The V gene's germline CDR1 is ENHRY and CDR2 SYGVKD. As DNA, the CDR3 is TGTGCCATCAGTGAGACCCACGGTGATTCACCCCTCCACTTT. It codes for CAISETHGDSPLHF.

About this clone: Other nucleotide sequences from this sample produce the same CDR3. CDR3 region: CASSVLSGNTEAFF. The CDR3 DNA follows: TGTGCCAGCAGCGTTCTTTCAGGGAACACTGAAGCTTTCTTT. The V and J genes are TRBV9 and TRBJ1-1; D unresolved. V was trimmed by 2 bases and J by 1 base, leaving 9 bases between them. There are 14 residues in the CDR3. Germline V gene data show CDR1 as SGDLS and CDR2 as YYNGEE.

J is TRBJ2-7 and V is TRBV28; possibly TRBD1 for D (6 bases). Germline V gives CDR1 MDHEN, CDR2 SYDVKM. CDR3 length equals 15 residues. V was pared by 5 bases and J by 4 bases, with 18 bases between. CDR3 DNA sequence: TGTGCCAGCAGTACACAGGGTGCCCGCGTGTACGAGCAGTACTTC. This codes for CASSTQGARVYEQYF.

The J gene is TRBJ2-7, the V gene TRBV28, with 10 bases aligning to TRBD2. Trimming removed 5 bases from V and 8 bases from J; junction bases left unmatched: 12. Germline V gives CDR1 MDHEN, CDR2 SYDVKM. The CDR3 sequence is 15 residues long. The CDR3 reads CASSPSGRAPVKQYF. The CDR3 nucleotides read TGTGCCAGCAGTCCCAGCGGGAGGGCCCCTGTAAAGCAGTACTTC.